This T cell receptor (beta chain) was profiled in a study of cytomegalovirus exposure and HLA in healthy donors. Trimming left V 5 bases short and J 3 bases short, with 17 bases between. This CDR3 has 15 amino acids. From germline, CDR1 is SGHTA and CDR2 FQGTGA. The PCR contained 60 Vbeta and 13 Jbeta primers. Assay: immunoSEQ multiplex PCR; the TCRdb copy retains only in-frame clones and omits some. This table holds about 170,000 clones, 70% to 90% found once. Note on this clone: What it binds is not known.

Broader study findings: Sequencing artifact likely explains a cluster of highly shared sequence variants.

The source material was PBMCs. The sequence was obtained from a woman in her late teens or twenties in good health and CMV-seronegative. The chain employs TRBV7-3 and TRBJ2-7; D remains unclear. CDR3 bases: TGTGCCAGCAGCCTCATCCCTGCCCCGGGCTACGAGCAGTACTTC. Amino acid sequence: CASSLIPAPGYEQYF.